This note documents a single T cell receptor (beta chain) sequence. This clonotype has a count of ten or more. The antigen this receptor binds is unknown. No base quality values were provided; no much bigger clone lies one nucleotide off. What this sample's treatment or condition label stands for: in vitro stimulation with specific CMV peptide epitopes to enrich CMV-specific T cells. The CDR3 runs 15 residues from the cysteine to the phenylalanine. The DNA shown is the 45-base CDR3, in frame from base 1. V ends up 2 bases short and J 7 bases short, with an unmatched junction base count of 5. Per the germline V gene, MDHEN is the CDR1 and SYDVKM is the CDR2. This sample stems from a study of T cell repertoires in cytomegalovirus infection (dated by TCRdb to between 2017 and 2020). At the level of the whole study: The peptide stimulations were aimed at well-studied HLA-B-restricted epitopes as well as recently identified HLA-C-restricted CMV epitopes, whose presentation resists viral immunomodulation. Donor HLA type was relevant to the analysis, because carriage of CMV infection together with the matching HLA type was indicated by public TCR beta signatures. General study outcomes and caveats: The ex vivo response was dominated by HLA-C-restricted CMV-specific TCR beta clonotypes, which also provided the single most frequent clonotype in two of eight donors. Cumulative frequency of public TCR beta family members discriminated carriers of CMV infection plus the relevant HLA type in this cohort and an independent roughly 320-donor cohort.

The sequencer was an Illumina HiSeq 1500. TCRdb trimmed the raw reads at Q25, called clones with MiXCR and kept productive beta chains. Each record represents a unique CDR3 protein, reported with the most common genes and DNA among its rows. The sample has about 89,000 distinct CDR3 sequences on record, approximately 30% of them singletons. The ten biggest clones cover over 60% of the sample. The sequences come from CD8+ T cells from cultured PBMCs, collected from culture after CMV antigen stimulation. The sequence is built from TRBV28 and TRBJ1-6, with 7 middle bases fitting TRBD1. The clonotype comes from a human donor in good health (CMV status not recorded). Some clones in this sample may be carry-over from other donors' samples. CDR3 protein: CASSLRQGGNSPLHF. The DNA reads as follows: TGTGCCAGCAGTTTACGACAGGGTGGGAATTCACCCCTCCACTTT.